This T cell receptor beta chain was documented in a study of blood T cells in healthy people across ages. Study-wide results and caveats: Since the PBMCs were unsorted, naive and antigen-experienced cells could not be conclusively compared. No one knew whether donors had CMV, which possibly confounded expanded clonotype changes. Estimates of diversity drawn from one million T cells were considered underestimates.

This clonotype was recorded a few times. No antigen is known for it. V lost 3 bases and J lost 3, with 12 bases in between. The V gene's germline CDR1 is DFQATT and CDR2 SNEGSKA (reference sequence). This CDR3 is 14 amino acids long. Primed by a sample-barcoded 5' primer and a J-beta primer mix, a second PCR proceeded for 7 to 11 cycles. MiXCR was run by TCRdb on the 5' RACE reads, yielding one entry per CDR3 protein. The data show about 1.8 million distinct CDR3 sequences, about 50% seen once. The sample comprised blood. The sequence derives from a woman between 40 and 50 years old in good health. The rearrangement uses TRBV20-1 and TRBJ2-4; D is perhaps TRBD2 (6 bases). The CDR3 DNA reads TGCAGTGCTAGCGGGGCCGGGGGCAAAAACATTCAGTACTTC. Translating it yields CSASGAGGKNIQYF.